This is a list of T cell receptor beta chains from one sample in a study of shared clonotypes between healthy human individuals. The data were produced by immunoSEQ multiplex PCR, yet TCRdb's version contains in-frame clones alone and is incomplete. The data contain roughly 550,000 clones, around 95% of them seen just once; the ten biggest clones take up 0.085% to 0.11%. The sequenced material came from naive CD8+ T cells sorted from blood. These receptors were collected from a woman aged 30 to 39 in good health. Both conserved end residues are trimmed from each CDR3. The size of a clone is reported for some rows only, either as once, few or many, or as a class for expanded clones.

j_call cdr3_length clone_size v_call cdr3_aa
TRBJ2-7 14 NA TRBV7-9 ASSLGPKGASYEQY
TRBJ2-1 10 NA TRBV11-2 ASSPPRVEQF
TRBJ2-1 13 NA TRBV27 ASSLSGVSYNEQF
TRBJ2-1 11 NA TRBV7-9 ASLSGRANEQF
TRBJ2-1 9 NA TRBV5-4 ASSLVAEQF
TRBJ2-5 13 NA TRBV7-2 TSSSRLAGQETQY
TRBJ2-1 15 NA TRBV2 ASSEVPPQALNNEQF
TRBJ2-1 12 NA TRBV27 ASTNAGVYNEQF
TRBJ1-2 12 NA TRBV6-1 ASSPTGGASGYT
TRBJ1-2 11 NA TRBV9 ASSAPRGGGYT
TRBJ2-3 11 NA TRBV28 ASSLAPTDTQY
TRBJ1-1 13 NA TRBV28 ASSTRQGRNTEAF
TRBJ2-1 14 NA TRBV7-9 ASSLDSGAVYNEQF
TRBJ2-5 13 once TRBV15 ATSFLAGAQETQY
TRBJ2-2 13 NA TRBV7-9 ASSPRSGRSGELF
TRBJ2-7 10 once TRBV7-8 ASSFGLYEQY
TRBJ1-5 11 NA TRBV5-6 ASSSNRDQPQH
TRBJ2-3 14 NA TRBV27 ASSLRRGWDTDTQY
TRBJ1-3 16 NA TRBV7-9 ASSLAPGQGYSRNTIY
TRBJ2-7 17 NA TRBV10-3 AISERVEKGPRFGVEQY
TRBJ2-7 11 NA TRBV29-1 SAAEGEVYEQY
TRBJ2-2 13 NA TRBV7-9 ASSQVGGRASELF
TRBJ2-7 12 NA TRBV4-1 ASSQVIQDYEQY